The rows below give T cell receptor beta chains drawn from one sample of a study of CXCR3-negative and CXCR3-positive naive CD8 T cells. TCRdb reprocessed the 5' RACE reads, with one entry per CDR3 protein and no DNA. Its table records about 130,000 distinct CDR3 sequences. The source material was naive CXCR3+ CD8+ T cells from blood. Receptor source: a human donor in good health. Some clones in this sample may be carry-over from other donors' samples. Each CDR3 is given with its conserved first and last residue.

J gene	V gene	CDR3 protein
TRBJ2-2	TRBV20-1	CSAQRGDYGELFF
TRBJ2-7	TRBV11-2	CASSSAGGRLVQYF
TRBJ2-7	TRBV9	CASSGDRAYEQYF
TRBJ2-7	TRBV29-1	CSVEDSRSYEQYF
TRBJ1-6	TRBV7-9	CASSSPLRDISSPLHF
TRBJ2-7	TRBV29-1	CSVAPGQHYEQYF
TRBJ2-7	TRBV3-1	CASSQDWQDELYF
TRBJ1-5	TRBV2	CASRSGTNSNQPQHF
TRBJ2-1	TRBV6-5	CASSPGRGPVEQFF
TRBJ1-2	TRBV7-9	CASSLGTGENGYTF
TRBJ2-7	TRBV29-1	CSVKSMSAYEQYF
TRBJ2-7	TRBV28	CASSFQLAGSYEQYF
TRBJ2-1	TRBV6-5	CASSYFPGDEQFF
TRBJ2-7	TRBV12-3/TRBV12-4	CASSFYRNYEQYF
TRBJ1-1	TRBV13	CASSLGPRAGAATEAFF
TRBJ1-5	TRBV3-1	CASSLTGLGNQPQHF
TRBJ1-3	TRBV20-1	CSASERGGNTIYF
TRBJ2-1	TRBV5-4	CASSSPTGGNSYEQFF
TRBJ2-7	TRBV7-9	CASSLTTTGSDEQYF
TRBJ2-7	TRBV7-9	CASSTNRARTYEQYF
TRBJ2-3	TRBV7-8	CASSLDPSGVSDTQYF
TRBJ2-2	TRBV19	CASSIWDGGLTGELFF
TRBJ2-7	TRBV4-1	CASSQDQFGQGEEQYF
TRBJ2-3	TRBV7-9	CASSLASGTTDTQYF
TRBJ1-2	TRBV7-9	CASSLAPRTANYGYTF
TRBJ1-2	TRBV7-9	CASSLVQGHYGYTF
TRBJ2-7	TRBV29-1	CSVTGTGDQFPPYEQYF
TRBJ1-6	TRBV5-1	CASSLGQHYNSPLHF
TRBJ2-7	TRBV5-4	CASSRTSGSPEQYF
TRBJ2-7	TRBV7-6	CASSSGQGLHEQYF
TRBJ2-1	TRBV7-9	CASSRSMGAPHNEQFF
TRBJ1-1	TRBV13	CASSFMGNTEAFF
TRBJ2-1	TRBV11-3	CASSSSPGTHEQFF
TRBJ2-1	TRBV4-3	CASSQEFITGTGGAGEQFF
TRBJ2-1	TRBV25-1	CASSEPMGGHQETQYF
TRBJ2-5	TRBV24-1	CATSDLTGEQTQYF
TRBJ2-7	TRBV6-2/TRBV6-3	CASSISSGAYEQYF
TRBJ1-1	TRBV5-5	CASSLENRVYTEAFF
TRBJ2-5	TRBV7-6	CASSSGLGRQETQYF
TRBJ2-1	TRBV27	CASSLLARSYNEQFF
TRBJ2-1	TRBV9	CASRSQRGDLNEQFF
TRBJ1-2	TRBV29-1	CSVEEGFNYGYTF
TRBJ2-3	TRBV6-6	CASSYRSLAGADTQYF
TRBJ2-3	TRBV7-8	CASSPMGLNPSTDTQYF
TRBJ2-5	TRBV28	CASRTQRGAKETQYF